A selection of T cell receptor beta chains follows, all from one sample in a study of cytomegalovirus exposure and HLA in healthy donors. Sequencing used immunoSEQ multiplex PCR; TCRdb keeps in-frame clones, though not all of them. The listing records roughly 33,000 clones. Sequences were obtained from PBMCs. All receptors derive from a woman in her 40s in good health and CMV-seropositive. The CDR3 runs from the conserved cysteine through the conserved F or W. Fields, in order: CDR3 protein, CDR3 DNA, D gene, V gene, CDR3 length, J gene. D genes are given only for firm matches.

CDR3: CASSYFDMNTEAFF
DNA: TGTGCCAGCAGTTACTTTGACATGAACACTGAAGCTTTCTTT
D: .
V: TRBV6-5
length: 14
J: TRBJ1-1

CDR3: CASSEWMGDTEAFF
DNA: TGTGCCAGCAGTGAATGGATGGGAGACACTGAAGCTTTCTTT
D: .
V: TRBV6-1
length: 14
J: TRBJ1-1

CDR3: CASSANWDSPYGYTF
DNA: TGTGCCAGCAGTGCGAACTGGGACAGCCCCTATGGCTACACCTTC
D: TRBD1
V: TRBV6-1
length: 15
J: TRBJ1-2

CDR3: CSAREEGRNEQYF
DNA: TGCAGCGCCCGAGAGGAGGGCCGCAACGAGCAGTACTTC
D: .
V: TRBV29-1
length: 13
J: TRBJ2-7

CDR3: CAWSFPLPEGQPQHF
DNA: TGTGCCTGGTCCTTCCCACTCCCGGAGGGTCAGCCCCAGCATTTT
D: .
V: TRBV30
length: 15
J: TRBJ1-5

CDR3: CASSPPLTGSTDTQYF
DNA: TGTGCCAGCAGCCCCCCGTTAACGGGAAGCACAGATACGCAGTATTTT
D: .
V: TRBV9
length: 16
J: TRBJ2-3

CDR3: CASSILGSSYEQYF
DNA: TGTGCCAGTAGTATTCTGGGGAGCTCCTACGAGCAGTACTTC
D: .
V: TRBV19
length: 14
J: TRBJ2-7

CDR3: CSVGLGNTDTQYF
DNA: TGCAGCGTTGGGCTAGGAAACACAGATACGCAGTATTTT
D: .
V: TRBV29-1
length: 13
J: TRBJ2-3

CDR3: CASSQGTGDQPQHF
DNA: TGTGCCAGCTCCCAAGGGACAGGGGATCAGCCCCAGCATTTT
D: TRBD1
V: TRBV27
length: 14
J: TRBJ1-5

CDR3: CASSMQLNGADTQYF
DNA: TGTGCCAGTAGTATGCAACTCAATGGAGCAGATACGCAGTATTTT
D: .
V: TRBV19
length: 15
J: TRBJ2-3

CDR3: CASSLGGGYEQYF
DNA: TGTGCCAGCAGTTTAGGGGGCGGCTACGAGCAGTACTTC
D: .
V: TRBV28
length: 13
J: TRBJ2-7

CDR3: CASSVDGAYSYEQYF
DNA: TGTGCCAGCAGCGTAGATGGGGCTTACTCCTACGAGCAGTACTTC
D: .
V: TRBV9
length: 15
J: TRBJ2-7

CDR3: CSVSRGSYTEAFF
DNA: TGCAGCGTCTCCAGGGGATCTTACACTGAAGCTTTCTTT
D: .
V: TRBV29-1
length: 13
J: TRBJ1-1

CDR3: CASSSTLTGLEAFF
DNA: TGTGCCAGCAGCTCTACCCTAACAGGTCTTGAAGCTTTCTTT
D: .
V: TRBV9
length: 14
J: TRBJ1-1

CDR3: CASRRTPGANVLTF
DNA: TGTGCCAGCAGGCGGACTCCTGGGGCCAACGTCCTGACTTTC
D: .
V: TRBV2
length: 14
J: TRBJ2-6

CDR3: CSVAGTGAYEQYF
DNA: TGCAGCGTCGCCGGGACAGGGGCCTACGAGCAGTACTTC
D: TRBD1
V: TRBV29-1
length: 13
J: TRBJ2-7

CDR3: CASSFRGTAGEAFF
DNA: TGTGCCAGCAGCTTTCGTGGAACAGCTGGTGAAGCTTTCTTT
D: .
V: TRBV7-2
length: 14
J: TRBJ1-1

CDR3: CASSPFALSEQYF
DNA: TGTGCCAGCAGCCCCTTTGCGTTGAGCGAGCAGTACTTC
D: .
V: TRBV7-2
length: 13
J: TRBJ2-7

CDR3: CASSFSGLAENIQYF
DNA: TGTGCCAGCAGCTTCAGCGGACTAGCTGAAAACATTCAGTACTTC
D: TRBD2
V: TRBV7-3
length: 15
J: TRBJ2-4

CDR3: CASNGGETGNTEAFF
DNA: TGTGCCAGCAACGGAGGGGAAACAGGGAACACTGAAGCTTTCTTT
D: .
V: TRBV6-6
length: 15
J: TRBJ1-1

CDR3: CASSQGWDRGFQETQYF
DNA: TGCGCCAGCAGCCAAGGTTGGGACAGGGGATTCCAAGAGACCCAGTACTTC
D: TRBD1
V: TRBV4-3
length: 17
J: TRBJ2-5

CDR3: CSVDTETSYEQYF
DNA: TGCAGCGTTGACACCGAGACTTCCTACGAGCAGTACTTC
D: .
V: TRBV29-1
length: 13
J: TRBJ2-7